This entry features one T cell receptor (beta chain) sequence. Its antigen remains unknown. Produced via immunoSEQ multiplex PCR; TCRdb's table is partial and in-frame only. Of around 10,000 clones listed, 95% to 97% were seen once; the top ten hold approximately 0.8%. The entry originates in a study of monozygotic twins with cystic fibrosis. Whole-study findings and limits: Monozygotic CF twin pairs shared significantly more nucleotide-identical clonotypes than unrelated CF individuals did. V usage most resembled the co-twin in 13 of 16 pairs.

The CDR3 spans 14 residues. Deletions cut 1 base from V and 5 bases from J, with 13 bases between. Germline values: CDR1 SGHKS, CDR2 YYEKEE (reference sequence). Material: blood. The source of this sequence is a boy aged 10-17 years with cystic fibrosis. The rearrangement uses TRBV5-5 and TRBJ2-7; D possibly corresponds to TRBD1 (6 bases). The DNA of the CDR3 is TGTGCCAGCAGCTTGAGCACAGGGTTCCACGAGCAGTACTTC. This translates into CASSLSTGFHEQYF.